Below are 21 T cell receptor beta chains sequenced from a single sample in a study of blood T cell repertoires in COVID-19. Produced via immunoSEQ multiplex PCR; TCRdb's table is partial and in-frame only. Among 200,000 or so clones, 70% to 90% were seen once, and the ten largest hold approximately 8.1%. The sequenced material came from PBMCs or T cells enriched from blood (not recorded which). The source is a young woman who had recovered from COVID-19.

The genes are TRBV3-1 (or the pseudogene TRBV3-2) and TRBJ1-5; 8 positions agree with TRBD1. J lost 4 bases, V lost 3 bases, and 17 bases had no gene match. Per the germline V gene, CDR1 is LGHDT and CDR2 is YNNKEL (reference sequence). CDR3 length: 19 amino acids. The CDR3 reads CASSQGLMPGQARNQPQHF. CDR3 DNA: TGTGCCAGCAGCCAGGGGCTGATGCCGGGACAGGCTAGGAATCAGCCCCAGCATTTT.

The chain uses TRBV13 and TRBJ1-1; D unresolved. V lost 4 bases, J lost 2 bases, and 14 bases lay in between. Germline V gives CDR1 PRHDT, CDR2 FYEKMQ (reference sequence). This CDR3 comprises 15 residues. DNA of the CDR3: TGTGCCAGCAGCTCATTCACAGAAGGCAACACTGAAGCTTTCTTT. Translated: CASSSFTEGNTEAFF.

The chain carries TRBV6-5 and TRBJ1-3; weak D call: TRBD1 (5 bases). The ends were cut back, 2 bases at V and 3 bases at J, with 11 bases in the middle. The germline V gene encodes CDR1 MNHEY and CDR2 SVGAGI. The CDR3 extends over 15 amino acids. Here the CDR3 reads CASSYGPGYGNTIYF. For the CDR3, the DNA is TGTGCCAGCAGTTACGGGCCAGGGTATGGAAACACCATATATTTT.

This clone was observed a single time. The CDR3 nucleotides are TGTGCCAGCGTAAAAACCGGGGGGGACGATGAGCAGTTCTTC. As protein: CASVKTGGDDEQFF. V gene TRBV7-3 combines with J gene TRBJ2-1; TRBD2 aligns across 8 bases. The CDR3 runs 14 residues. The V segment lost 8 bases and the J segment 8 bases; nucleotides outside the gene matches: 11. From germline, CDR1 is SGHTA and CDR2 FQGTGA.

CDR3: CASSLADRGWRYTF. The CDR3 nucleotides read TGTGCCAGCAGCTTGGCAGACAGGGGGTGGCGCTACACCTTC. V and J are TRBV5-4 and TRBJ1-2; 9 positions match TRBD1. There are 14 residues in the CDR3. V lost 0 bases, J lost 9 bases, and 6 bases stayed unmatched. Germline V gene lookup returns CDR1 SGHNT and CDR2 YYREEE (reference sequence).

The genes are TRBV19 and TRBJ2-3, with 7 bases identical to TRBD1. J gave up 3 bases and V 9 bases, and 15 bases lay outside the gene matches. Germline V gene lookup returns CDR1 LNHDA and CDR2 SQIVND (reference sequence). The CDR3 is 16 amino acids. CDR3 amino acids: CASVAKQGWGTDTQYF. The CDR3 DNA sequence: TGTGCCAGCGTGGCGAAACAGGGGTGGGGAACAGATACGCAGTATTTT.

J is TRBJ2-5 and V is TRBV6-5; possibly TRBD1 for D (7 bases). Germline CDR1 MNHEY, CDR2 SVGAGI. The CDR3 consists of 15 residues. The germline V and J ends were trimmed by 5 bases and 3 bases, with 16 bases remaining between them. CDR3 in DNA: TGTGCCAGCAGTCCGACAGGGACTGGAGAAGAGACCCAGTACTTC. As protein: CASSPTGTGEETQYF.

The rearrangement joins TRBV6-1 to TRBJ2-1; 8 nucleotides align to TRBD1. This CDR3 is 15 amino acids long. Germline CDR1 MNHNS, CDR2 SASEGT. V lost 2 bases to trimming and J lost 2 bases; unmatched junction nucleotides: 2. CDR3 loop: CASSEPGQAYNEQFF. CDR3 in DNA: TGTGCCAGCAGTGAACCGGGACAGGCCTACAATGAGCAGTTCTTC.

The chain couples TRBV6-5 to TRBJ2-7, with 9 bases matching TRBD1. J gave up 1 base and V 5 bases, and 3 bases lay outside the gene matches. CDR3 length equals 14 residues. Germline loops: CDR1 MNHEY, CDR2 SVGAGI. CDR3 loop: CASSRTGASYEQYF. The CDR3 DNA reads TGTGCCAGCAGTCGGACAGGGGCTTCCTACGAGCAGTACTTC.

This chain joins TRBV5-6 and TRBJ1-2; 8 nucleotides match TRBD1. V lost 0 bases and J lost 7; bases outside the gene matches: 11. This CDR3 has 16 amino acids. Germline V gene sequence: CDR1 SGHDT, CDR2 YYEEEE. Here the CDR3 reads CASSLGVQGAVTGYTF. The CDR3 nucleotides are TGTGCCAGCAGCTTGGGGGTCCAGGGGGCGGTGACTGGCTACACCTTC.

This chain connects TRBV10-2 to TRBJ1-1; D is unresolved. V gave up 2 bases and J gave up 4 bases, with 5 bases separating them. Germline V CDR1 and CDR2: WSHSY, SAAADI. This CDR3 comprises 12 residues. As DNA, the CDR3 is TGCGCCAGCAGTGAGGGGCCCACTGAAGCTTTCTTT. Amino acids: CASSEGPTEAFF.

In nucleotides, the CDR3 is TGTGCCAGCAGTGACCTCCCTAACTATGGCTACACCTTC. Protein product: CASSDLPNYGYTF. The rearrangement joins TRBV2 to TRBJ1-2; D unresolved. The V gene lost 3 bases and the J gene lost 0 bases, with 5 bases spanning the gap. Germline loops: CDR1 SNHLY, CDR2 FYNNEI. The CDR3 sequence is 13 residues long.

The V gene is TRBV28, the J gene TRBJ2-7; TRBD1 might be the D (6 bases). There are 15 residues in the CDR3. CDR1 MDHEN and CDR2 SYDVKM come from the germline V gene. Trimming shortened V by 7 bases and J by 4 bases, and 20 bases separated the two germline ends. The CDR3 nucleotides read TGTGCCAGCACCAAAGAGGGCAGGGGCAGGTACGAGCAGTACTTC. It codes for CASTKEGRGRYEQYF. Full variable domain (rest looked up from reference TRBV28 and TRBJ2-7): DVKVTQSSRYLVKRTGEKVFLECVQDMDHENMFWYRQDPGLGLRLIYFSYDVKMKEKGDIPEGYSVSREKKERFSLILESASTNQTSMYLCASTKEGRGRYEQYFGPGTRLTVT.

The rearrangement uses TRBV5-1 and TRBJ2-5, with 9 nucleotides matching TRBD2. V trimming: 3 bases; J trimming: 3 bases; junction bases outside the gene matches: 6. Germline CDR1 reads SGHRS; CDR2 reads YFSETQ. The CDR3 sequence is 15 residues long. The DNA of the CDR3 is TGCGCCAGCAGCTCCGCGGGGGGGCGGGAAGAGACCCAGTACTTC. It translates to CASSSAGGREETQYF.

The chain has TRBV29-1 and TRBJ2-1; D is perhaps TRBD1 (6 bases). Germline loops: CDR1 SQVTM, CDR2 ANQGSEA. With 7 bases removed from V and 4 bases from J, the gap between germline ends came to 14 bases. This CDR3 has 13 residues. CDR3 loop: CSGARTEYNEQFF. For the CDR3, the DNA is TGCAGCGGGGCCCGGACAGAGTACAATGAGCAGTTCTTC.

The chain links TRBV13 to TRBJ1-6; 7 bases match TRBD1. The germline V gene has CDR1 PRHDT and CDR2 FYEKMQ (reference sequence). The CDR3 sequence is 15 residues long. With V trimmed by 5 bases and J by 5 bases, 6 bases remained unmatched. CDR3 amino acids: CASSPAGTDNSPLHF. As DNA, the CDR3 is TGTGCCAGCAGCCCCGCGGGGACAGATAATTCACCCCTCCACTTT.

V and J are TRBV7-8 and TRBJ2-1, with D perhaps matching TRBD1 (6 bases). This CDR3 is built from 15 residues. V lost 5 bases, J lost 0 bases, and 11 bases lay in between. Germline CDR1 and CDR2: SGHVS and FQNEAQ. CDR3 sequence (DNA): TGTGCCAGCAGCCAGGAAGGGGGCTCCTACAATGAGCAGTTCTTC. It encodes CASSQEGGSYNEQFF.

This clone has at least ten counts. V gene TRBV2 combines with J gene TRBJ2-3, with 12 positions matching TRBD2. The V segment lost 6 bases and the J segment 6 bases; nucleotides outside the gene matches: 7. The CDR3 length is 15 residues. Germline lookup yields CDR1 SNHLY and CDR2 FYNNEI. CDR3: CASRELAGGSDTQYF. The DNA of the CDR3 is TGTGCCAGCAGAGAGCTAGCGGGGGGGTCGGATACGCAGTATTTT.

The chain uses TRBV6-1 and TRBJ1-1, with unresolved D. This CDR3 contains 13 residues. Per germline, CDR1 MNHNS and CDR2 SASEGT. Trimming removed 1 base at V and 1 base at J, with 4 bases between. The CDR3 protein is CASSEGGNTEAFF. The CDR3 DNA follows: TGTGCCAGCAGTGAAGGAGGGAACACTGAAGCTTTCTTT.

The chain links TRBV7-2 to TRBJ2-7, with TRBD2 matching over 15 bases. The CDR3 runs 18 residues. V lost 1 base, J lost 5 bases, and 9 bases stayed unmatched. Germline-derived CDR1 and CDR2 are SGHTA and FQGNSA. CDR3: CASSLVFRTSGGADEQYF. Written as DNA, the CDR3 is TGTGCCAGCAGCTTAGTCTTTAGGACTAGCGGGGGGGCCGACGAGCAGTACTTC. Drawing the rest from reference TRBV7-2 and TRBJ2-7, the complete variable domain is GAGVSQSPSNKVTEKGKDVELRCDPISGHTALYWYRQSLGQGLEFLIYFQGNSAPDKSGLPSDRFSAERTGGSVSTLTIQRTQQEDSAVYLCASSLVFRTSGGADEQYFGPGTRLTVT.

This clone was counted once. The J gene is TRBJ2-3, the V gene TRBV5-1, with TRBD2 as a possible D gene (6 bases). The germline V gene has CDR1 SGHRS and CDR2 YFSETQ. The V gene lost 4 bases and the J gene lost 5 bases, with 17 bases spanning the gap. The CDR3 loop spans 15 amino acids. The CDR3 loop reads CASSPAWGERDTQYF. In nucleotides, the CDR3 is TGCGCCAGCAGCCCGGCTTGGGGGGAAAGAGATACGCAGTATTTT.